This TCR beta chain was found in a study of blood T cell repertoires in COVID-19. Whole-study context: The study drew acute and convalescent COVID-19 samples from the United States, Italy and Spain.

Repertoires were generated with immunoSEQ multiplex PCR, while TCRdb's copy carries only in-frame clones and drops some. The sample includes 130,000 to 150,000 clones, roughly 79% of them seen just once. Germline V gene data show CDR1 as MDHEN and CDR2 as SYDVKM. The germline V and J ends were trimmed by 5 bases and 1 base, with 5 bases remaining between them. The CDR3 has 12 amino acids. A single count supports this clone. J is TRBJ2-5 and V is TRBV28; D call uncertain. What was sequenced was peripheral blood. The TCR sequence derives from a human donor in a cohort sampled during active COVID-19. CDR3 sequence reads: CASSLPQETQYF. For the CDR3, the DNA is TGTGCCAGCAGTCTTCCCCAAGAGACCCAGTACTTC. Full variable domain (rest looked up from reference TRBV28 and TRBJ2-5): DVKVTQSSRYLVKRTGEKVFLECVQDMDHENMFWYRQDPGLGLRLIYFSYDVKMKEKGDIPEGYSVSREKKERFSLILESASTNQTSMYLCASSLPQETQYFGPGTRLLVL.